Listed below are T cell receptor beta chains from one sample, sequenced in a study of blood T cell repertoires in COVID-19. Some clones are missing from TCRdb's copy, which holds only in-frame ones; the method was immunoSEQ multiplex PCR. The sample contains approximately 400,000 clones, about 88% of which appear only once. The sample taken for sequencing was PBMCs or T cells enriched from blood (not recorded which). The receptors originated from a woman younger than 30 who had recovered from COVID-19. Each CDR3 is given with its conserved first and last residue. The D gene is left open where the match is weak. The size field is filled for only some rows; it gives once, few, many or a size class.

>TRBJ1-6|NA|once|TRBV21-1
CASSNRWRGNSPLHF
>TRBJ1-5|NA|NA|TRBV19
CASSLIGADQHF
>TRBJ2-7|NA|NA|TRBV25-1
CASSRGGPGYEQYF
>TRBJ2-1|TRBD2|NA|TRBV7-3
CASFYASSGREVQFF
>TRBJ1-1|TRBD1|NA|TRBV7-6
CASRRQGGNTEAFF
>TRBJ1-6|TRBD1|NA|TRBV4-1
CASSQNAQGANSPLHF
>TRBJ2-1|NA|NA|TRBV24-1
CATSDPEKDNEQFF
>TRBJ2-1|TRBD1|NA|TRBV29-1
CSGKDRAYYNEQFF
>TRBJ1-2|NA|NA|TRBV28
CASSTTRNYGYTF
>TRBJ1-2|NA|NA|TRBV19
CASSIGSQDYGYTF
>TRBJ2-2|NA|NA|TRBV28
CASSFRGASNTGELFF
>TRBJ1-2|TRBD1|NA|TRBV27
CASSFSRTGYGYTF
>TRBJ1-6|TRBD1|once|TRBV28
CASSAPPQTGSPLHF
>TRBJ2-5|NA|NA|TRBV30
CAWSPDSSYQETQYF
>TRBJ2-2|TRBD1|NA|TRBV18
CASSRTGVNTGELFF
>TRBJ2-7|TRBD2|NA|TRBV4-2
CASSQDPSGGYSYEQYF
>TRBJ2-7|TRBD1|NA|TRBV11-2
CASSSPEGQISYEQYF
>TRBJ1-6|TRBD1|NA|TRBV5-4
CASSHAGTAYNSPLHF
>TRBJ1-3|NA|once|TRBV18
CASSPDSGSGNTIYF
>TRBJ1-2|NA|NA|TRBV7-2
CASSLRGGFYGYTF
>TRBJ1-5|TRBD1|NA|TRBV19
CASNPNLSGQGRQPQHF
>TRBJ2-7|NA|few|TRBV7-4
CASSSTNEQYF
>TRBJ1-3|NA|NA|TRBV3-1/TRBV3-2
CASSYNTAGNTIYF
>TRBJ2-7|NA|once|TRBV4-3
CASSQGPSYEQYF
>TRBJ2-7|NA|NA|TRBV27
CASRDSGSSYEQYF
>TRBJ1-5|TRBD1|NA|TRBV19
CASSLDRTQPQHF
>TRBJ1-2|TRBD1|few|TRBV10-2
CASSLRQGNYGYTF
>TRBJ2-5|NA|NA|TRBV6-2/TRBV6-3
CASSYSRGTPQETQYF
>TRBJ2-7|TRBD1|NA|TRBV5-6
CASSFGTGTYEQYF
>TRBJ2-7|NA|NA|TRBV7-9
CASSLGATHEQYF
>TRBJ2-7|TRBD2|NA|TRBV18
CASSPGLAGVNNEQYF
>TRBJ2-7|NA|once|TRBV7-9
CASSLTPYEQYF
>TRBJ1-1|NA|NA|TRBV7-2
CASSEQTGSGTEAFF
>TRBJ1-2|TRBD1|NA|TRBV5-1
CASSRDRGGFEGYTF
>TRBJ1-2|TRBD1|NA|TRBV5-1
CASSRGQGGDGYTF
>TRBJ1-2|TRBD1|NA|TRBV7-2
CASSLGFWGQTNYGYTF
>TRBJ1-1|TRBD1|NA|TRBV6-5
CASNRQGNTEAFF
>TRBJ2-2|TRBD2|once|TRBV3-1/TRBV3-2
CASSQPPSGGGTGELFF
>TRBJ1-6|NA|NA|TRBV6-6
CASSSGQYNSPLHF
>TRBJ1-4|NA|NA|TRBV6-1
CASSEWSVGEKLFF
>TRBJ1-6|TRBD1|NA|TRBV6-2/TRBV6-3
CASSSGQGTYNSPLHF
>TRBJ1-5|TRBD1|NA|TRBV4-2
CASSQDRQGGGQPQHF